Described below is a single T cell receptor beta chain sequence and its context. Germline-derived CDR1 and CDR2 are LNHDA and SQIVND (reference sequence). The CDR3 is 15 amino acids. V was pared by 3 bases and J by 2 bases, with 4 bases of the junction left unmatched. Produced via immunoSEQ multiplex PCR; TCRdb's table is partial and in-frame only. Here the sample spans 55,000 to 65,000 clones, approximately 80% being singletons. This record belongs to a study of OX40 agonist ivuxolimab in advanced cancers. The source is an adult with an advanced solid tumor such as melanoma, head and neck, liver or kidney cancer. The chain recombines TRBV19 with TRBJ2-7; 10 bases match TRBD1. Material: CD4+ or CD8+ T cells sorted from blood, obtained in a trial of the OX40 agonist ivuxolimab. Here the CDR3 reads CASSIGTGDPYEQYF. CDR3 DNA sequence: TGTGCCAGTAGTATTGGGACAGGGGATCCCTACGAGCAGTACTTC. Together with reference TRBV19 and TRBJ2-7, the CDR3 gives the full variable domain: DGGITQSPKYLFRKEGQNVTLSCEQNLNHDAMYWYRQDPGQGLRLIYYSQIVNDFQKGDIAEGYSVSREKKESFPLTVTSAQKNPTAFYLCASSIGTGDPYEQYFGPGTRLTVT.